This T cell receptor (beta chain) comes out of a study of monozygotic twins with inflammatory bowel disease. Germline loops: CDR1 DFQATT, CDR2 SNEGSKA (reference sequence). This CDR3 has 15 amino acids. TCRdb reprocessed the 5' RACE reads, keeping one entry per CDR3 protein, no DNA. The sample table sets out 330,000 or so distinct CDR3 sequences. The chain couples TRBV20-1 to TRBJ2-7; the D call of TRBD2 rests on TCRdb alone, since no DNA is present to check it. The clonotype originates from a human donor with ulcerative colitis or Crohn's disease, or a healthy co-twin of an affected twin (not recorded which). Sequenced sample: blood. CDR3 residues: CSARDSGISTYEQYF.